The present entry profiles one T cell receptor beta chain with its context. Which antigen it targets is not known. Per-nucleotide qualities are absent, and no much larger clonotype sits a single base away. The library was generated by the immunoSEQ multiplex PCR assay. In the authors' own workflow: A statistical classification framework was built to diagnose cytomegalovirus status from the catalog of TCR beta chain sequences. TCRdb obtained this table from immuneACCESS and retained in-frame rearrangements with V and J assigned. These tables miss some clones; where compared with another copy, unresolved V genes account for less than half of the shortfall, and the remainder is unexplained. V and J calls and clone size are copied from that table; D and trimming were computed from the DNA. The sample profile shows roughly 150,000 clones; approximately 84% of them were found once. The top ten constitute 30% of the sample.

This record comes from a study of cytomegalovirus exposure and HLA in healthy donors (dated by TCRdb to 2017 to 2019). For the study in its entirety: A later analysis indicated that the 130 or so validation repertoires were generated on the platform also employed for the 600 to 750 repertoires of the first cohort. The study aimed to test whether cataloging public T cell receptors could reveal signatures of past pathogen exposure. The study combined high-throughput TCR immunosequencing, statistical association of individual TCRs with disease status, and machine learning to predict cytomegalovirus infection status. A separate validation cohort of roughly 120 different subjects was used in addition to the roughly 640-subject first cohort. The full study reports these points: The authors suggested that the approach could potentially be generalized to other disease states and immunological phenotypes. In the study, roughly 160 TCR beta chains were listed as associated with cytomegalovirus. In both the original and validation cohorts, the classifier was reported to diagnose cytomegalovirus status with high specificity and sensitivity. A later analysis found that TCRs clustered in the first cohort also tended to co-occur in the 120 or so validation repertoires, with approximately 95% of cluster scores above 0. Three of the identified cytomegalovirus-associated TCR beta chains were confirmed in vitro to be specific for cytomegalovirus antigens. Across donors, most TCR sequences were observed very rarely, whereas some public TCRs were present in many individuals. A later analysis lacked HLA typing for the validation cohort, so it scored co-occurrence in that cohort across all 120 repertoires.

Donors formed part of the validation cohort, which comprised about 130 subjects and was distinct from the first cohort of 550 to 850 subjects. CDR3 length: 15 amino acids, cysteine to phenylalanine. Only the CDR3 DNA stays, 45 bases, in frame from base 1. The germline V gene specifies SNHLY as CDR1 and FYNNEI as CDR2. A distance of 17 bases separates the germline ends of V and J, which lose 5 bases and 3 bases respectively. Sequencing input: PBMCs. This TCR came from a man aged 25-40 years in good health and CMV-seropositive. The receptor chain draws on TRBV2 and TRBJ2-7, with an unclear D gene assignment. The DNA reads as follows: TGTGCCAGCAGTCCCAGGTTAGGTGGGTTCTACGAGCAGTACTTC. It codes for CASSPRLGGFYEQYF.